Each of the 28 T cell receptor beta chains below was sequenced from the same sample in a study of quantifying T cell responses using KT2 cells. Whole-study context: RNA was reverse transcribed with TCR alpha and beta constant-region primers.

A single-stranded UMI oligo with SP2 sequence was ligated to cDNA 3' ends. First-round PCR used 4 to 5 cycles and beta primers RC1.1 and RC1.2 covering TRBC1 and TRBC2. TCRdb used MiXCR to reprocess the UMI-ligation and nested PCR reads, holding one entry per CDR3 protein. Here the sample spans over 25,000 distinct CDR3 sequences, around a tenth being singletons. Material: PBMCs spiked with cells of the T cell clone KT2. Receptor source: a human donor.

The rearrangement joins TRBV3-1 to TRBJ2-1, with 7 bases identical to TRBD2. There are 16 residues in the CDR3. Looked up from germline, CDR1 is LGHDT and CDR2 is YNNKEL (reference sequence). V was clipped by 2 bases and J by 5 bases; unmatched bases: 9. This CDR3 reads CASSQPTSRVDNEQFF. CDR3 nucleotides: TGTGCCAGCAGCCAACCGACTAGCCGGGTAGACAATGAGCAGTTCTTC.

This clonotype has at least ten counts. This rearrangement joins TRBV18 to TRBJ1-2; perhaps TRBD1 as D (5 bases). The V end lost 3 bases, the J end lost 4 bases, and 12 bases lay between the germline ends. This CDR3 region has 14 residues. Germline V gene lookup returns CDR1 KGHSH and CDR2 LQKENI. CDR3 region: CASSPREASYGYTF. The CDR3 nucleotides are TGTGCCAGCTCACCCAGGGAGGCATCCTATGGCTACACCTTC.

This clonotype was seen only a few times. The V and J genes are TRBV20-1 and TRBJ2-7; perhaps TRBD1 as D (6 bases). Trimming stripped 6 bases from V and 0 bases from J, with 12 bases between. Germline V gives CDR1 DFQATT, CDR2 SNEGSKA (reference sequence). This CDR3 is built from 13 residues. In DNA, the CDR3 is TGCAGTGCGTCCCGGGACACCTCCTACGAGCAGTACTTC. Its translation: CSASRDTSYEQYF.

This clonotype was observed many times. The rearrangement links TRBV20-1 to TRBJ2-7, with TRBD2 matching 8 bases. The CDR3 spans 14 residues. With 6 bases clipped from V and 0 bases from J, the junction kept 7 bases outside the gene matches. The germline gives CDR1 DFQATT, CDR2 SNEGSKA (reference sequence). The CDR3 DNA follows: TGCAGTGCAGCGGGGGTTGTCCGCTCCTACGAGCAGTACTTC. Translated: CSAAGVVRSYEQYF.

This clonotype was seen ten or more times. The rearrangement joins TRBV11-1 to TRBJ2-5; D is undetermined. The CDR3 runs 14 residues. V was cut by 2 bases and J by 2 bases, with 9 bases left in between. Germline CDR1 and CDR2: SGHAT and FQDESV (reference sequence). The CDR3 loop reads CASSLRLQQETQYF. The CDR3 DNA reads TGTGCCAGCAGCTTACGACTCCAACAAGAGACCCAGTACTTC. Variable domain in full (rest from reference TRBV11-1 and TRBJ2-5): EAEVAQSPRYKITEKSQAVAFWCDPISGHATLYWYRQILGQGPELLVQFQDESVVDDSQLPKDRFSAERLKGVDSTLKIQPAELGDSAMYLCASSLRLQQETQYFGPGTRLLVL.

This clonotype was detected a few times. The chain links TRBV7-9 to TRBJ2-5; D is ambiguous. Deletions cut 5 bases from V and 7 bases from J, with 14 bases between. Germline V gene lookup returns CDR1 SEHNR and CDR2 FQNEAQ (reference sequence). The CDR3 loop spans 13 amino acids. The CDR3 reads CASSKGSGGTQYF. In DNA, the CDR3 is TGTGCCAGCAGCAAAGGTTCGGGTGGGACCCAGTACTTC.

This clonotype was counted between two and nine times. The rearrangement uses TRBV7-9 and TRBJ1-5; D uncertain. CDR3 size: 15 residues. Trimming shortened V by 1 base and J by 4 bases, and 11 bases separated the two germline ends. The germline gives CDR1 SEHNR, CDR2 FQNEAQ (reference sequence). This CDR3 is CASSLEAGPNQPQHF. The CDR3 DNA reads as TGTGCCAGCAGCTTAGAAGCGGGCCCTAATCAGCCCCAGCATTTT.

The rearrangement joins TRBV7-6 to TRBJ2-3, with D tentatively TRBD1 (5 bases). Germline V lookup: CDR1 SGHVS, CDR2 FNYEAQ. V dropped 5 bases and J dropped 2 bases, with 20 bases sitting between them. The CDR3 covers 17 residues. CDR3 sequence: CASSARDREPFTDTQYF. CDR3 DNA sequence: TGTGCCAGCAGCGCGCGCGACAGAGAGCCTTTCACAGATACGCAGTATTTT.

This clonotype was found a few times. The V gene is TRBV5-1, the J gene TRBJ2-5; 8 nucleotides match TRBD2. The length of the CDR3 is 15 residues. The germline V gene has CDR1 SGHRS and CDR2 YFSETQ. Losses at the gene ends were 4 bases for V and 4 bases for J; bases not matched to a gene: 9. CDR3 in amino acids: CASSGAGDLPETQYF. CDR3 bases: TGCGCCAGCAGCGGAGCGGGAGATCTTCCAGAGACCCAGTACTTC.

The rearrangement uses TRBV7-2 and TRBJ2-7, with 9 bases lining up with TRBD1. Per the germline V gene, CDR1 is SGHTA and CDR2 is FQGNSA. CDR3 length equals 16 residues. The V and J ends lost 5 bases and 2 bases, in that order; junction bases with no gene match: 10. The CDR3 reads CASSMEGGTGTYEQYF. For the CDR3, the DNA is TGTGCCAGCAGCATGGAGGGGGGGACAGGGACCTACGAGCAGTACTTC. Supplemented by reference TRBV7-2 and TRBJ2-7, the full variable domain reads GAGVSQSPSNKVTEKGKDVELRCDPISGHTALYWYRQSLGQGLEFLIYFQGNSAPDKSGLPSDRFSAERTGGSVSTLTIQRTQQEDSAVYLCASSMEGGTGTYEQYFGPGTRLTVT.

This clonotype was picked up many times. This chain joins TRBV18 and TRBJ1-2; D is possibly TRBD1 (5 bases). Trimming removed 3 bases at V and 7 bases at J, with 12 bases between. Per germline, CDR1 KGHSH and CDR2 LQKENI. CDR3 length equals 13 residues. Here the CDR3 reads CASSPDNSFGYTF. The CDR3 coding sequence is TGTGCCAGCTCACCGGACAATTCCTTTGGCTACACCTTC.

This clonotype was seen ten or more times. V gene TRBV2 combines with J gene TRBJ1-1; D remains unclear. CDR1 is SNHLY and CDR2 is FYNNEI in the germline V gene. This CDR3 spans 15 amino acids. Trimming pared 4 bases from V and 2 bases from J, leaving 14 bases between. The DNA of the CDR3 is TGTGCCAGCAGTGTTAACCGTAACAGCAACACTGAAGCTTTCTTT. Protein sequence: CASSVNRNSNTEAFF.

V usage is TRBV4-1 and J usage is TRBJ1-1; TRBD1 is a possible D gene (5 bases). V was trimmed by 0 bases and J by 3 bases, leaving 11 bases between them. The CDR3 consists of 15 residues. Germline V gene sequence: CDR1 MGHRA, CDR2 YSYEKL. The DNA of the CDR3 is TGCGCCAGCAGCCAAGATGGGGGGGATTACACTGAAGCTTTCTTT. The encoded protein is CASSQDGGDYTEAFF.

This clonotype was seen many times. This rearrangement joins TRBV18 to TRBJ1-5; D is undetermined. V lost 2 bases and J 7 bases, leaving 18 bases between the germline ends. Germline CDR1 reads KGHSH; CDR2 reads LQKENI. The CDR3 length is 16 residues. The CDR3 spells CASSPGEQERKQPQHF. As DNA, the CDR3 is TGTGCCAGCTCACCAGGGGAGCAGGAACGAAAACAGCCCCAGCATTTT. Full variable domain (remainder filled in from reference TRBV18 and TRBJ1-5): NAGVMQNPRHLVRRRGQEARLRCSPMKGHSHVYWYRQLPEEGLKFMVYLQKENIIDESGMPKERFSAEFPKEGPSILRIQQVVRGDSAAYFCASSPGEQERKQPQHFGDGTRLSIL.

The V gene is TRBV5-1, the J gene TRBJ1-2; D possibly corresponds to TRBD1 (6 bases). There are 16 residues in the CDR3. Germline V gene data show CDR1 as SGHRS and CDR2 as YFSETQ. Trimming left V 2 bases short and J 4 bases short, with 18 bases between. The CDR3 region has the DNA TGCGCCAGCAGCTTATCAAACAGGGAGCGAGGCTATGGCTACACCTTC. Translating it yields CASSLSNRERGYGYTF.

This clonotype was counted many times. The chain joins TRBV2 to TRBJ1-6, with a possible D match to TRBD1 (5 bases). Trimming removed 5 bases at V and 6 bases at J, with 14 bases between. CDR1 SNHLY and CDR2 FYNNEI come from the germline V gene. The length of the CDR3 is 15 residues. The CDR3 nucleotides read TGTGCCAGCAGTCCCCACCGGGGGGGTAATTCACCCCTCCACTTT. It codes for CASSPHRGGNSPLHF.

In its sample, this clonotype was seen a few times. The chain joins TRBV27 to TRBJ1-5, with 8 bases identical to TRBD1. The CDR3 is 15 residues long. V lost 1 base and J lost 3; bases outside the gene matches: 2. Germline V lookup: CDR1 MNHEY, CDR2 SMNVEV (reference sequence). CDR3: CASSLYRGYNQPQHF. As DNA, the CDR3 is TGTGCCAGCAGTTTATACAGGGGGTACAATCAGCCCCAGCATTTT.

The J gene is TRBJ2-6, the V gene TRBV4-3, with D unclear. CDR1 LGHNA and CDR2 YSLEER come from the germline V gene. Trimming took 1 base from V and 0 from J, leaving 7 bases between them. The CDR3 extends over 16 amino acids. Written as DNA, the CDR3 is TGCGCCAGCAGCCAAGGCCACAGCTCTGGGGCCAACGTCCTGACTTTC. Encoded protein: CASSQGHSSGANVLTF.

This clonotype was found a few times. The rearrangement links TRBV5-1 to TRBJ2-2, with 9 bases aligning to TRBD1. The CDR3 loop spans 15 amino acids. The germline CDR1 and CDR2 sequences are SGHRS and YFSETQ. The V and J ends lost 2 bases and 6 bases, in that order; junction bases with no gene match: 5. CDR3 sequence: CASSFGDRVAGELFF. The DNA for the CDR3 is TGCGCCAGCAGCTTTGGGGACAGGGTGGCCGGGGAGCTGTTTTTT.

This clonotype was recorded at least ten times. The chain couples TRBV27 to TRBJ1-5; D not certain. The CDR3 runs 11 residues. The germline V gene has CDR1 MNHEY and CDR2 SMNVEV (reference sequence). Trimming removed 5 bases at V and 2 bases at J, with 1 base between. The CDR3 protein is CASSRNQPQHF. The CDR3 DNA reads TGTGCCAGCAGTCGCAATCAGCCCCAGCATTTT.

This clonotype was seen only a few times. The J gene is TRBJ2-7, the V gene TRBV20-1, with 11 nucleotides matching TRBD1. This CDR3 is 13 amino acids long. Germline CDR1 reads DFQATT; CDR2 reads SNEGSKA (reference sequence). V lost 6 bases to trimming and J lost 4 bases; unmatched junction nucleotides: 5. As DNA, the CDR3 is TGCAGTGCCCGGACAGGGGGCACGTACGAGCAGTACTTC. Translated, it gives CSARTGGTYEQYF.

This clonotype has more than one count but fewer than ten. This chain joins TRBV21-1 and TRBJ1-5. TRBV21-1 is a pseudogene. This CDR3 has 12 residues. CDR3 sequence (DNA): TGTGCCAGCAGCAAAGGGGATCAGCCCCAGCATTTT. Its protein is CASSKGDQPQHF.

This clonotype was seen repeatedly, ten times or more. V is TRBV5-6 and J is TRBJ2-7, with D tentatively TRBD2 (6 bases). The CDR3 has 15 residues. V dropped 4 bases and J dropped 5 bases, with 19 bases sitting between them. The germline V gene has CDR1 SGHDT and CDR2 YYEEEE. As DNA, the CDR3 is TGTGCCAGCAGCGGGGGGTCGGGGATCAAGAACGAGCAGTACTTC. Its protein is CASSGGSGIKNEQYF.

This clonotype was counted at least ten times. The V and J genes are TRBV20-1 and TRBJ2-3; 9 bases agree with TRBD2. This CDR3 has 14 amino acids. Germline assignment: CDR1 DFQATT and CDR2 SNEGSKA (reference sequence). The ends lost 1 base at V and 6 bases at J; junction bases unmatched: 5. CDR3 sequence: CSARVGGGADTQYF. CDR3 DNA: TGCAGTGCTAGAGTGGGCGGGGGGGCTGATACGCAGTATTTT.

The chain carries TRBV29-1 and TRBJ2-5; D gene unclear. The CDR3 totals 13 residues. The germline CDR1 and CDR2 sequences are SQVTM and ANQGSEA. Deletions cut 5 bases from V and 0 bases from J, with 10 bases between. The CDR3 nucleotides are TGCAGCGTTCATGGACGGAACCAAGAGACCCAGTACTTC. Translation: CSVHGRNQETQYF.

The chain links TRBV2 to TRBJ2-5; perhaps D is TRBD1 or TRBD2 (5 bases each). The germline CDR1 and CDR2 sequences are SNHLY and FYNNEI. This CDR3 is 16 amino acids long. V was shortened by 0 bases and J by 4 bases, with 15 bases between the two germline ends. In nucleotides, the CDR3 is TGTGCCAGCAGTGAAGCCCTTGGGGGTATGGTAGAGACCCAGTACTTC. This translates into CASSEALGGMVETQYF.

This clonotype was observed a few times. CDR3 sequence: CASSSTWTGTKAYEQYF. The CDR3 nucleotides read TGTGCCAGCAGCTCGACCTGGACAGGAACAAAAGCCTACGAGCAGTACTTC. The chain couples TRBV11-3 to TRBJ2-7; 7 bases are a match to TRBD1. The V gene's germline CDR1 is SGHNT and CDR2 YENEEA. With V trimmed by 4 bases and J by 2 bases, 14 bases remained unmatched. The CDR3 loop spans 17 amino acids.

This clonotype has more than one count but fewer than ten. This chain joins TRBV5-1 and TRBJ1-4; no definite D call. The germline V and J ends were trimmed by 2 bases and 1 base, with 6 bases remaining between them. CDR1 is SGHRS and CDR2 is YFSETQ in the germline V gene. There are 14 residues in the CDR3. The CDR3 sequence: CASSFRGTNEKLFF. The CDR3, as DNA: TGCGCCAGCAGCTTTCGGGGAACTAATGAAAAACTGTTTTTT.